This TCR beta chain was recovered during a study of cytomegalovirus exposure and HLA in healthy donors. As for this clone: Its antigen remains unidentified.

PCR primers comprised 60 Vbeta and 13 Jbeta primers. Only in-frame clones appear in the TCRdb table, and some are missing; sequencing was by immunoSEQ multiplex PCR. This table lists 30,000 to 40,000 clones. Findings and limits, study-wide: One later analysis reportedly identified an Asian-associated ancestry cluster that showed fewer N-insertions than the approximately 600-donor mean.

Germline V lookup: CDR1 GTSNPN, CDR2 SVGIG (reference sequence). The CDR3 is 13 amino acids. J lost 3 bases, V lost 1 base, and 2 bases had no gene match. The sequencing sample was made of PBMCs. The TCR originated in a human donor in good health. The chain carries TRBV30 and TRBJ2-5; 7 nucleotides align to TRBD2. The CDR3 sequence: CAWSGGGKETQYF. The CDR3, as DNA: TGTGCCTGGAGTGGGGGGGGTAAAGAGACCCAGTACTTC.